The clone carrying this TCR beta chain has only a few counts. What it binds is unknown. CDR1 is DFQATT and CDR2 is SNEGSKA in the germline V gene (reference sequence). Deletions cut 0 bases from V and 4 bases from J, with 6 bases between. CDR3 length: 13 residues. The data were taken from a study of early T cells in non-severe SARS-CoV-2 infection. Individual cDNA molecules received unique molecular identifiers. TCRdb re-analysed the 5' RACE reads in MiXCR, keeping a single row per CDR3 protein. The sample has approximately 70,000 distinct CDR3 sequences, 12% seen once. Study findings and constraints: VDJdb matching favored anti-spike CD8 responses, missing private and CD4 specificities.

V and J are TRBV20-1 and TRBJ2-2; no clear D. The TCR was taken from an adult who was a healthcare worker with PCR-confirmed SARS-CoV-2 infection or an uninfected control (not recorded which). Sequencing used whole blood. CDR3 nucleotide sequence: TGCAGTGCTAGAGAAGAAATCACCGGGGAGCTGTTTTTT. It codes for CSAREEITGELFF.